This is a list of T cell receptor beta chains from one sample in a study of blood T cell repertoires in COVID-19. Assay: immunoSEQ multiplex PCR; the TCRdb copy retains only in-frame clones and omits some. Altogether approximately 140,000 clones are present, around four fifths being singletons, with the ten largest covering 9.5% to 10%. Input material: peripheral blood. All receptors derive from a man aged 35-49 years with active or convalescent COVID-19. CDR3s include the opening cysteine and the closing phenylalanine or tryptophan. Fields, in order: D gene, clone size, J gene, V gene, CDR3 DNA, CDR3 protein. A D gene is named only where the DNA matches it firmly. A row's size may be missing; if present it is once, few, many or a size class.

NA | NA | TRBJ2-3 | TRBV19 | TGTGCCAGTAGTATCCCTTCGGGATCTGTAGATACGCAGTATTTT | CASSIPSGSVDTQYF
NA | NA | TRBJ2-7 | TRBV5-1 | TGCGCCAGCAGCTTGGGTTGGACAGCCAACTACGAGCAGTACTTC | CASSLGWTANYEQYF
NA | NA | TRBJ1-3 | TRBV7-8 | TGTGCCAGCAGCTTAAGGAGCTTGAACTCTGGAAACACCATATATTTT | CASSLRSLNSGNTIYF
NA | once | TRBJ1-3 | TRBV24-1 | TGTGCCACCAGTGATGGGGGGAGCGACACCATATATTTT | CATSDGGSDTIYF
NA | once | TRBJ2-1 | TRBV19 | TGTGCCAGTAGTGACTTGATGCGATACAATGAGCAGTTCTTC | CASSDLMRYNEQFF
TRBD1 | few | TRBJ1-5 | TRBV5-1 | TGCGCCAGCAGCTTGCGCTTGGGACAGGGTTATTATAGCAATCAGCCCCAGCATTTT | CASSLRLGQGYYSNQPQHF
NA | NA | TRBJ2-3 | TRBV11-2 | TGTGCCAGCAGCCCAAACAGGCTCTTCACAGATACGCAGTATTTT | CASSPNRLFTDTQYF
TRBD1 | NA | TRBJ1-3 | TRBV4-1 | TGCGCCAGCAGCCATCCGGACAGGGAAAGAAACACCATATATTTT | CASSHPDRERNTIYF
TRBD2 | once | TRBJ2-1 | TRBV5-1 | TGCGCCAGCACCCTCTTCCCTCTAGCGGGGGAGAACAATGAGCAGTTCTTC | CASTLFPLAGENNEQFF
NA | NA | TRBJ1-2 | TRBV12-3/TRBV12-4 | TGTGCCAGCAGTTTCCCCCCCCTCTATGGCTACACCTTC | CASSFPPLYGYTF
TRBD1 | NA | TRBJ1-1 | TRBV25-1 | TGTGCCAGCAGTGGATTGACAGGGGAAAGCGCTGAAGCTTTCTTT | CASSGLTGESAEAFF
NA | NA | TRBJ1-3 | TRBV6-2/TRBV6-3 | TGTGCCAGCAGTTACGGCGGCAAGGGAAACACCATATATTTT | CASSYGGKGNTIYF
NA | once | TRBJ2-7 | TRBV27 | TGTGCCAGCAGTTTATTTCCATCAGGGCTCCAGGCCCTCGAGCAGTACTTC | CASSLFPSGLQALEQYF
NA | NA | TRBJ1-1 | TRBV7-3 | TGTGCCAGCAGCTTATCCCAGGGTGAAGCTTTCTTT | CASSLSQGEAFF
NA | NA | TRBJ1-1 | TRBV6-2/TRBV6-3 | TGTGCCAGCAGTCCCTTAGGACACCCGAACACTGAAGCTTTCTTT | CASSPLGHPNTEAFF
NA | NA | TRBJ2-5 | TRBV5-1 | TGCGCCAGCAGCTTGGTTGGGGGCCGGGAGACCCAGTACTTC | CASSLVGGRETQYF
TRBD1 | NA | TRBJ1-2 | TRBV5-1 | TGCGCCAGCAGCCAGTTCTTAGGTCAGGGGGACTATGGCTACACCTTC | CASSQFLGQGDYGYTF
TRBD2 | NA | TRBJ2-2 | TRBV4-3 | TGCGCCAGCAGCCAAGAGGCGGGGGGACCCGGGGAGCTGTTTTTT | CASSQEAGGPGELFF
TRBD1 | NA | TRBJ2-2 | TRBV4-3 | TGCGCCAGCAGCCACTCTACAGGGGGCGCTAACACCGGGGAGCTGTTTTTT | CASSHSTGGANTGELFF
TRBD1 | NA | TRBJ1-2 | TRBV6-1 | TGTGCCAGCAGTGAATCGGCAGGGGGTGGCTATGGCTACACCTTC | CASSESAGGGYGYTF
NA | NA | TRBJ1-1 | TRBV7-2 | TGTGCCAGCAGCTTAGAACAGCGGACTGAAGCTTTCTTT | CASSLEQRTEAFF
TRBD2 | NA | TRBJ2-2 | TRBV7-2 | TGTGCCAGCAGCCTCCTTTTAGCGGGAGGGGAGCTGTTTTTT | CASSLLLAGGELFF
TRBD1 | NA | TRBJ2-1 | TRBV18 | TGTGCCAGCTCACCGGTGGGGGGACAGGGGGAGCAGTTCTTC | CASSPVGGQGEQFF
TRBD2 | NA | TRBJ2-3 | TRBV11-2 | TGTGCCAGCAGCCCCGAAGCGGGGGGTAGGGCAGATACGCAGTATTTT | CASSPEAGGRADTQYF
NA | NA | TRBJ1-2 | TRBV20-1 | TGCAGTGCTAGTCGGGGTGGAGTCGACTACACCTTC | CSASRGGVDYTF
TRBD1 | few | TRBJ1-1 | TRBV27 | TGTGCCAGCAGTTTAAAGCGGACAGGGTCATCTGAAGCTTTCTTT | CASSLKRTGSSEAFF
NA | NA | TRBJ2-7 | TRBV6-5 | TGTGCCAGCAGTTGGTCGAGACTTCCCTACGAGCAGTACTTC | CASSWSRLPYEQYF
NA | NA | TRBJ2-7 | TRBV2 | TGTGCCAGCAGTGAAGGACAGACCTACGAGCAGTACTTC | CASSEGQTYEQYF
TRBD1 | NA | TRBJ1-1 | TRBV5-1 | TGCGCCAGCGGGAACGGACAGGGACGGACTGAAGCTTTCTTT | CASGNGQGRTEAFF
NA | NA | TRBJ1-2 | TRBV19 | TGTGCCAGGGCAGGGGGCTACACCTTC | CARAGGYTF
TRBD1 | NA | TRBJ1-2 | TRBV5-6 | TGTGCCAGCAGCTTGCAGGGGGCGGCAGGCTACACCTTC | CASSLQGAAGYTF
TRBD2 | NA | TRBJ2-7 | TRBV19 | TGTGCCAGTAGTGGGAGGGGAATAAGCTCCTACGAGCAGTACTTC | CASSGRGISSYEQYF
TRBD1 | NA | TRBJ1-2 | TRBV29-1 | TGCAGCGTAGGACAGGGAAGAGGCTACACCTTC | CSVGQGRGYTF
TRBD1 | NA | TRBJ2-7 | TRBV12-3/TRBV12-4 | TGTGCCAGCAGGGCAGACAGGGGCGAGCAGTACTTC | CASRADRGEQYF
TRBD1 | NA | TRBJ2-7 | TRBV11-2 | TGTGCCAGCAGCTTAGTATTCGGGACAGGGGTATACGAGCAGTACTTC | CASSLVFGTGVYEQYF
NA | NA | TRBJ2-5 | TRBV9 | TGTGCCAGCAGCGTATCAAGCGGGCCAGCTCAAGAGACCCAGTACTTC | CASSVSSGPAQETQYF
TRBD1 | many | TRBJ1-5 | TRBV2 | TGTGCCAGCAGTGGGACAGGGGGCTCACGTCAGCCCCAGCATTTT | CASSGTGGSRQPQHF
TRBD1 | NA | TRBJ2-5 | TRBV7-2 | TGTGCCAGCAGCTCCTTCCCGAGACAGGGGCCACAAGAGACCCAGTACTTC | CASSSFPRQGPQETQYF
NA | NA | TRBJ2-2 | TRBV6-5 | TGTGCCAGCAGTCAACGGGGGGCCGGCACCGGGGAGCTGTTTTTT | CASSQRGAGTGELFF
NA | NA | TRBJ2-5 | TRBV5-1 | TGCGCCAGCAGCTTTAGCGCCCAAGAGACCCAGTACTTC | CASSFSAQETQYF
NA | once | TRBJ1-3 | TRBV19 | TGTGCCAGTAGTATAGATCAAGGGGCTGGAAACACCATATATTTT | CASSIDQGAGNTIYF
NA | NA | TRBJ2-3 | TRBV5-1 | TGCGCCAGCAGCTTACCGGGACTCACCACAGATACGCAGTATTTT | CASSLPGLTTDTQYF
TRBD2 | NA | TRBJ2-2 | TRBV19 | TGTGCCAGTAGTGTGCTTACTAGCGGGGGGACCGGGGAGCTGTTTTTT | CASSVLTSGGTGELFF
TRBD1 | NA | TRBJ2-2 | TRBV5-1 | TGCGCCAGCAGCATGGGACAGGGGGGCACCGGGGAGCTGTTTTTT | CASSMGQGGTGELFF
NA | NA | TRBJ2-5 | TRBV5-1 | TGCGCCAGCAGCTCAGGTGGAGGAGAGACCCAGTACTTC | CASSSGGGETQYF
TRBD1 | once | TRBJ2-2 | TRBV5-1 | TGCGCCAGCAGCTTGGGTCGGACAGGTACCCCCGGGGAGCTGTTTTTT | CASSLGRTGTPGELFF
TRBD2 | NA | TRBJ2-5 | TRBV7-2 | TGTGCCAGCAGCCTTAGCGGGGGAGGTGTGGAGACCCAGTACTTC | CASSLSGGGVETQYF